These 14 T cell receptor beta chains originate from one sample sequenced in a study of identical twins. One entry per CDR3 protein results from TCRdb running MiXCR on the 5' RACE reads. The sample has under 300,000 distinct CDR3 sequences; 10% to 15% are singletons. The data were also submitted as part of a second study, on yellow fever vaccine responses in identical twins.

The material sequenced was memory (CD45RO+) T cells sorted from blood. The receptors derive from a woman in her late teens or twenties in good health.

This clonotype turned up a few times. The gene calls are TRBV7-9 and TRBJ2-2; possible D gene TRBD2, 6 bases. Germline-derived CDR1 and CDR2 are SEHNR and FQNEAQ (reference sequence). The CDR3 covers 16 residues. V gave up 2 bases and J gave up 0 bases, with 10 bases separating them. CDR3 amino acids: CASSLSRGANTGELFF. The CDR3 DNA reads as TGTGCCAGCAGCTTATCGCGGGGCGCGAACACCGGGGAGCTGTTTTTT.

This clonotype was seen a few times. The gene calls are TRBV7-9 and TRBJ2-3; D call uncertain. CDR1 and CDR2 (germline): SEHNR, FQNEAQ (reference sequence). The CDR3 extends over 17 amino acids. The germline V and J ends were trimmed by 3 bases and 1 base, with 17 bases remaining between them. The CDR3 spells CASSLARRSTGTDTQYF. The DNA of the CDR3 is TGTGCCAGCAGCTTGGCGCGGCGCAGCACGGGCACAGATACGCAGTATTTT. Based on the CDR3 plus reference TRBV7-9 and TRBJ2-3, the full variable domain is DTGVSQNPRHKITKRGQNVTFRCDPISEHNRLYWYRQTLGQGPEFLTYFQNEAQLEKSRLLSDRFSAERPKGSFSTLEIQRTEQGDSAMYLCASSLARRSTGTDTQYFGPGTRLTVL.

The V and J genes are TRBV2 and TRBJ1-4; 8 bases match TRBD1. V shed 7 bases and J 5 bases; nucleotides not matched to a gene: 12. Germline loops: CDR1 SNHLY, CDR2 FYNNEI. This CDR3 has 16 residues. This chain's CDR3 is CASIEGGTGNNEKLFF. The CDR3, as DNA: TGTGCCAGCATCGAAGGAGGGACAGGAAACAATGAAAAACTGTTTTTT.

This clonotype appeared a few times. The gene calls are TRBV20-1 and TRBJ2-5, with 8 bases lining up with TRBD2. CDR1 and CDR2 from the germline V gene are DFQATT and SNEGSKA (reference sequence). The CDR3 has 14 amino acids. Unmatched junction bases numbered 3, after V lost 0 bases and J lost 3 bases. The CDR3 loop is CSAREGTSKETQYF. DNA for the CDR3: TGCAGTGCTAGAGAAGGGACTAGTAAAGAGACCCAGTACTTC.

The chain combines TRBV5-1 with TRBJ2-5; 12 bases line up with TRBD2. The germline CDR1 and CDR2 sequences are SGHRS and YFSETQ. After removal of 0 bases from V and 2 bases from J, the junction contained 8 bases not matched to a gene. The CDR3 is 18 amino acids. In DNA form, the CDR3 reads TGCGCCAGCAGCTTGGGGCCTAGCGGGAGGGCCATGCAAGAGACCCAGTACTTC. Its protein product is CASSLGPSGRAMQETQYF. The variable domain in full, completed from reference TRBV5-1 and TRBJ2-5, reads KAGVTQTPRYLIKTRGQQVTLSCSPISGHRSVSWYQQTPGQGLQFLFEYFSETQRNKGNFPGRFSGRQFSNSRSEMNVSTLELGDSALYLCASSLGPSGRAMQETQYFGPGTRLLVL.

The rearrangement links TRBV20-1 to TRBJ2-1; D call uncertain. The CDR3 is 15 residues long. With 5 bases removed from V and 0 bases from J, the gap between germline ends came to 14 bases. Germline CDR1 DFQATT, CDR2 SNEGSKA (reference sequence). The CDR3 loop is CSALSYKSSYNEQFF. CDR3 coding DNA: TGCAGTGCTCTTTCCTATAAGAGCTCCTACAATGAGCAGTTCTTC.

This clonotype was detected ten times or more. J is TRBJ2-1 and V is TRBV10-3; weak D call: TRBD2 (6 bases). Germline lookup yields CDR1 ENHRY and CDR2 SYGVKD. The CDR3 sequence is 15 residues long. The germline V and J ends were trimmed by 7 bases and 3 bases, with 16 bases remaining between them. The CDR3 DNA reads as TGTGCCATCATCGGAGAGCAGGGAGGCTACAATGAGCAGTTCTTC. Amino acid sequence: CAIIGEQGGYNEQFF.

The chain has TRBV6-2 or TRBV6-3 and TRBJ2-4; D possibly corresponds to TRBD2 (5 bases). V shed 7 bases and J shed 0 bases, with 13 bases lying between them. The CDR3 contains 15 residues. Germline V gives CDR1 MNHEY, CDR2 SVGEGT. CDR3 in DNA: TGTGCCAGCATCGACGGAGGTCTAGCCAAAAACATTCAGTACTTC. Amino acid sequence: CASIDGGLAKNIQYF.

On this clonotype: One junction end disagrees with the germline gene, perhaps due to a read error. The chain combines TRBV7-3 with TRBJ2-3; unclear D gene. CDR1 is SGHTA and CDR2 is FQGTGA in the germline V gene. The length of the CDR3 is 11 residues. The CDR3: CASGFADTQYF. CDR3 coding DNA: TGTGCCAGCGGCTTTGCTGATACGCAGTATTTT. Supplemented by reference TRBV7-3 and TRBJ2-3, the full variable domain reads GAGVSQTPSNKVTEKGKYVELRCDPISGHTALYWYRQSLGQGPEFLIYFQGTGAADDSGLPNDRFFAVRPEGSVSTLKIQRTERGDSAVYLCASGFADTQYFGPGTRLTVL.

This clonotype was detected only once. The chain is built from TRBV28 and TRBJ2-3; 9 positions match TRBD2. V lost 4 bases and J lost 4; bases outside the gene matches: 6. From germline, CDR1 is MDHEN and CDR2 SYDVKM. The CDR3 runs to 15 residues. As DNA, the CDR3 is TGTGCCAGCAGTTGGTCGAGCGGGAGGTCAGATACGCAGTATTTT. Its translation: CASSWSSGRSDTQYF.

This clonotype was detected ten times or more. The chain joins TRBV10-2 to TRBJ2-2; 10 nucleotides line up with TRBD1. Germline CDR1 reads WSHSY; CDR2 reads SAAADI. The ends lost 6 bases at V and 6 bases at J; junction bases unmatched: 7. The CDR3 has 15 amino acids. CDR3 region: CASRSGTGEAGELFF. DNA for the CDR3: TGCGCCAGCAGATCCGGGACAGGGGAAGCCGGGGAGCTGTTTTTT.

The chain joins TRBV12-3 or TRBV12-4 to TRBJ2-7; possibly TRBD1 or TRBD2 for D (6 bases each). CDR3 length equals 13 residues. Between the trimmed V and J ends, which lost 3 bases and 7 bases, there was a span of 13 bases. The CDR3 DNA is TGTGCCAGCAGTTTTGGGGGGCTGGGGGAGCAGTACTTC. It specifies CASSFGGLGEQYF.

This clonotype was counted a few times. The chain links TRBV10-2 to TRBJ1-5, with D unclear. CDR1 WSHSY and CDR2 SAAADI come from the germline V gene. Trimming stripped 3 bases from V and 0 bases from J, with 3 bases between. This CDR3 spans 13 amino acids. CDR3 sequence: CASSDYSNQPQHF. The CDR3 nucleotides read TGCGCCAGCAGTGATTATAGCAATCAGCCCCAGCATTTT.

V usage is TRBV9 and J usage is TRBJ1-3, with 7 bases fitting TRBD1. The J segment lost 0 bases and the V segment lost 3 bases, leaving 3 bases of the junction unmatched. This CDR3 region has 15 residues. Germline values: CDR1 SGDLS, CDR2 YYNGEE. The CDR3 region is CASSATGVSGNTIYF. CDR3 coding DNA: TGTGCCAGCAGCGCCACAGGGGTCTCTGGAAACACCATATATTTT.